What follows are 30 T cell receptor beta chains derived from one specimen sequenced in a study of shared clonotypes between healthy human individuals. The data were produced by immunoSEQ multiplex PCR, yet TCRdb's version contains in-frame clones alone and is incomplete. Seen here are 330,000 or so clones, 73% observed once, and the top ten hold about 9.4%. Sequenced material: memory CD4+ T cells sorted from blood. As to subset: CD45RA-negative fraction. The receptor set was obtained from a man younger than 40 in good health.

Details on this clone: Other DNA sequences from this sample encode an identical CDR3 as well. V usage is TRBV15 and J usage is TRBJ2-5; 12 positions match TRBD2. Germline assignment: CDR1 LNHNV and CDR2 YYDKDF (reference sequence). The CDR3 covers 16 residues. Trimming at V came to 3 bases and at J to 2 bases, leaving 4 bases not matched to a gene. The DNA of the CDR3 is TGTGCCACCAGCAGGGCCGGGACTAGCGGGCAAGAGACCCAGTACTTC. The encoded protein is CATSRAGTSGQETQYF.

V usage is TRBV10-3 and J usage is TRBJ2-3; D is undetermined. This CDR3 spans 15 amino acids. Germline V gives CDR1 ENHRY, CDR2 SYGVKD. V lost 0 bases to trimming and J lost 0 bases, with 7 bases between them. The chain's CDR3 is CAISESGGSTDTQYF. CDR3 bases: TGTGCCATCAGTGAGTCGGGCGGAAGCACAGATACGCAGTATTTT.

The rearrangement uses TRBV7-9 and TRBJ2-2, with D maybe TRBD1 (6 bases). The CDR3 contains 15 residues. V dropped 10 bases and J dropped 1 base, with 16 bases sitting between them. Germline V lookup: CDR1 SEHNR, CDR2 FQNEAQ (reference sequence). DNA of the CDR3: TGTGCCATCATGCCCAAGGGGGTGAACACCGGGGAGCTGTTTTTT. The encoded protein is CAIMPKGVNTGELFF.

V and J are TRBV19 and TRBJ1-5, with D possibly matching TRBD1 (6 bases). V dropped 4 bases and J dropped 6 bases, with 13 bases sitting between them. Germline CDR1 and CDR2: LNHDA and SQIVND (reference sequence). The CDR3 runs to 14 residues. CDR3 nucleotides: TGTGCCAGTAGTAATCAGGGGCCAAGTCAGCCCCAGCATTTT. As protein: CASSNQGPSQPQHF.

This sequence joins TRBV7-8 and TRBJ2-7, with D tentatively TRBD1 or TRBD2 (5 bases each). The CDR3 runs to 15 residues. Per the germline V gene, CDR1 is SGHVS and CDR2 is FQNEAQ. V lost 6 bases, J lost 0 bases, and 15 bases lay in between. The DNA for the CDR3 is TGTGCCAGCAGAGACCGGGCAGGGAGCTCCTACGAGCAGTACTTC. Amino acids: CASRDRAGSSYEQYF. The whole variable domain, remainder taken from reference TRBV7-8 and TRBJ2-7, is GAGVSQSPRYKVAKRGQDVALRCDPISGHVSLFWYQQALGQGPEFLTYFQNEAQLDKSGLPSDRFFAERPEGSVSTLKIQRTQQEDSAVYLCASRDRAGSSYEQYFGPGTRLTVT.

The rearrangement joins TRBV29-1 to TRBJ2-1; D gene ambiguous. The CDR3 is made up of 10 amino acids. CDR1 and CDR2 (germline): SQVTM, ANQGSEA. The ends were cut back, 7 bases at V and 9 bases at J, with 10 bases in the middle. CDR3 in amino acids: CSAQKTEQFF. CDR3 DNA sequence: TGCAGCGCACAGAAGACTGAGCAGTTCTTC.

The CDR3 coding sequence is TGTGCCAGCAGCGTAGGGACTAGCGGACTTTACGAGCAGTACTTC. Amino acids: CASSVGTSGLYEQYF. This chain links TRBV9 with TRBJ2-7, with 10 positions matching TRBD2. The CDR3 is made up of 15 amino acids. V dropped 0 bases and J dropped 4; count of bases not matched to a gene: 4. The V gene's germline CDR1 is SGDLS and CDR2 YYNGEE. The whole variable domain, remainder taken from reference TRBV9 and TRBJ2-7, is DSGVTQTPKHLITATGQRVTLRCSPRSGDLSVYWYQQSLDQGLQFLIQYYNGEERAKGNILERFSAQQFPDLHSELNLSSLELGDSALYFCASSVGTSGLYEQYFGPGTRLTVT.

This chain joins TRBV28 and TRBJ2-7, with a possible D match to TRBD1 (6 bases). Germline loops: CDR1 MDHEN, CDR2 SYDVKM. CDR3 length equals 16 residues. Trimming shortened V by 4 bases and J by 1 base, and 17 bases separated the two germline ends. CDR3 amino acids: CASSYVRDTFSYEQYF. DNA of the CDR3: TGTGCCAGCAGTTATGTTAGGGACACCTTTTCCTACGAGCAGTACTTC.

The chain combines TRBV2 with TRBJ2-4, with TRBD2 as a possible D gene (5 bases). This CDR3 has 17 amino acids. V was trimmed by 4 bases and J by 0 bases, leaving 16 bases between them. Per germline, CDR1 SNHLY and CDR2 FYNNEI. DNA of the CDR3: TGTGCCAGCAGTGTAGAGGCAGCGGCCCTAGCCAAAAACATTCAGTACTTC. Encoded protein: CASSVEAAALAKNIQYF.

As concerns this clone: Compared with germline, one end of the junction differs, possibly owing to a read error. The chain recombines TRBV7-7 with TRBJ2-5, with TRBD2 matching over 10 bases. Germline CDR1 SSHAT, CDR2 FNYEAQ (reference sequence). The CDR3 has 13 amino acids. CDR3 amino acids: CASSGGGQETQYF. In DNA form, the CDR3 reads TGTGCTAGCAGCGGGGGGGGGCAAGAGACCCAGTACTTC. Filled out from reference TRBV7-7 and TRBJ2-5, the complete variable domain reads GAGVSQSPRYKVTKRGQDVTLRCDPISSHATLYWYQQALGQGPEFLTYFNYEAQPDKSGLPSDRFSAERPEGSISTLTIQRTEQRDSAMYRCASSGGGQETQYFGPGTRLLVL.

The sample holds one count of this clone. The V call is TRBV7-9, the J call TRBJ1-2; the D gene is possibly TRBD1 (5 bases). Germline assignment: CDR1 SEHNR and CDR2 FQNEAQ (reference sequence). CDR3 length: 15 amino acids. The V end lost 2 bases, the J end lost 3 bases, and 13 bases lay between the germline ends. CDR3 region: CASSLRDSGYYGYTF. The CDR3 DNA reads TGTGCCAGCAGCTTACGGGACTCTGGATACTATGGCTACACCTTC.

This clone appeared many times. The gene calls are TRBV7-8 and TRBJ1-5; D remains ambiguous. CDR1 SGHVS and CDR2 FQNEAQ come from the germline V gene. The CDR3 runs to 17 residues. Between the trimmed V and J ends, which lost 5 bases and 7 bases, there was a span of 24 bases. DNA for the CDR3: TGTGCCAGCAGCGGAACTAGGACCCCAGCACCCTCCCAGCCCCAGCATTTT. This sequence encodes CASSGTRTPAPSQPQHF.

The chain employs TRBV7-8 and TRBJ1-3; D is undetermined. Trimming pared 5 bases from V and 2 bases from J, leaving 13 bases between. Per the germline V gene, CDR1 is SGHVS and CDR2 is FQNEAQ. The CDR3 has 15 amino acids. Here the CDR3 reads CASSLSAVAGNTIYF. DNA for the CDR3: TGTGCCAGCAGCCTATCGGCGGTCGCTGGAAACACCATATATTTT. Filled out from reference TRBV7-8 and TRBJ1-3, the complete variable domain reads GAGVSQSPRYKVAKRGQDVALRCDPISGHVSLFWYQQALGQGPEFLTYFQNEAQLDKSGLPSDRFFAERPEGSVSTLKIQRTQQEDSAVYLCASSLSAVAGNTIYFGEGSWLTVV.

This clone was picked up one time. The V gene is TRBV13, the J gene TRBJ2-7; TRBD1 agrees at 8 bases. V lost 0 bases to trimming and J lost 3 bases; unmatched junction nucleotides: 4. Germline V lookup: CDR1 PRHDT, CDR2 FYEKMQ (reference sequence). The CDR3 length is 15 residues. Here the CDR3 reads CASSLGVTGGYEQYF. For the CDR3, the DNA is TGTGCCAGCAGCTTAGGGGTCACAGGGGGCTACGAGCAGTACTTC.

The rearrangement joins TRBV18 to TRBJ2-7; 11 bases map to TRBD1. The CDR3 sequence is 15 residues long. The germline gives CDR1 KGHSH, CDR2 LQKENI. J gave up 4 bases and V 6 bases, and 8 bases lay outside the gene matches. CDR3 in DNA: TGTGCCAGCTCCCAGTGGACAGGGGGCCAGTACGAGCAGTACTTC. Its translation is CASSQWTGGQYEQYF.

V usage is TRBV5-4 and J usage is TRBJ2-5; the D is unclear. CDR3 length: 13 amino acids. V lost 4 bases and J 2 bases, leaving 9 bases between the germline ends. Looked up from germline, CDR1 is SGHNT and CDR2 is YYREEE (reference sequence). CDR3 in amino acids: CASSPVGQETQYF. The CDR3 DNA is TGTGCCAGCAGCCCCGTCGGTCAAGAGACCCAGTACTTC.

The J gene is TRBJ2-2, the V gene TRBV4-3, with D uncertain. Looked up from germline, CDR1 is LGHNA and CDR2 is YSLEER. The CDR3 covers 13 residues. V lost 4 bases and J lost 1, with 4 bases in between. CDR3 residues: CASSRGNTGELFF. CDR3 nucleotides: TGCGCCAGCAGCCGGGGGAACACCGGGGAGCTGTTTTTT.

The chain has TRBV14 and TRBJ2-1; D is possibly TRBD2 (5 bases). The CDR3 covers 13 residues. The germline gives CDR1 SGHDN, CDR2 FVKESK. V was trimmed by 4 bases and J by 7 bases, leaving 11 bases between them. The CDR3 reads CASSPTRVNEQFF. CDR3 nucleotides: TGTGCCAGCAGCCCAACGCGGGTAAATGAGCAGTTCTTC. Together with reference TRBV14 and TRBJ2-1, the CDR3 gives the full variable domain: EAGVTQFPSHSVIEKGQTVTLRCDPISGHDNLYWYRRVMGKEIKFLLHFVKESKQDESGMPNNRFLAERTGGTYSTLKVQPAELEDSGVYFCASSPTRVNEQFFGPGTRLTVL.

The CDR3 reads CASSGPGLAGAIDTQYF. As DNA, the CDR3 is TGTGCCAGCAGCGGCCCGGGACTAGCGGGAGCAATAGATACGCAGTATTTT. The genes are TRBV11-1 and TRBJ2-3, with TRBD2 matching 14 bases. Germline lookup yields CDR1 SGHAT and CDR2 FQDESV (reference sequence). Trimming cost V 5 bases and J 5 bases; bases outside gene matches: 9. The CDR3 contains 17 residues.

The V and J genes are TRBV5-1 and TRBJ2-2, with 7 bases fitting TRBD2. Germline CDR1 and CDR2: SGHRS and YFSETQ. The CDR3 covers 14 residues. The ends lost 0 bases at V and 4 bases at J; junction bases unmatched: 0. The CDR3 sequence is CASSLAGGTGELFF. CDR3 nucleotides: TGCGCCAGCAGCTTGGCGGGAGGCACCGGGGAGCTGTTTTTT.

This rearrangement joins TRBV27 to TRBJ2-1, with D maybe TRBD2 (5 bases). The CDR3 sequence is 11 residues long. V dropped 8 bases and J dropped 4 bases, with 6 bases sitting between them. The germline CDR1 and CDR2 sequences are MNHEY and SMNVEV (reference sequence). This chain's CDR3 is CASRGYNEQFF. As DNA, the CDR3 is TGTGCCAGCCGAGGGTACAATGAGCAGTTCTTC.

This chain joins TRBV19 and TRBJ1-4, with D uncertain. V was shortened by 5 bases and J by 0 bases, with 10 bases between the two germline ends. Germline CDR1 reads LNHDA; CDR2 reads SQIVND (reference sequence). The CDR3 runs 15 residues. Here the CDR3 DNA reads TGTGCCAGTAGTCTCCAAGTTACAACTAATGAAAAACTGTTTTTT. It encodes CASSLQVTTNEKLFF. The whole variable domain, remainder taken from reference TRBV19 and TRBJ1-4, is DGGITQSPKYLFRKEGQNVTLSCEQNLNHDAMYWYRQDPGQGLRLIYYSQIVNDFQKGDIAEGYSVSREKKESFPLTVTSAQKNPTAFYLCASSLQVTTNEKLFFGSGTQLSVL.

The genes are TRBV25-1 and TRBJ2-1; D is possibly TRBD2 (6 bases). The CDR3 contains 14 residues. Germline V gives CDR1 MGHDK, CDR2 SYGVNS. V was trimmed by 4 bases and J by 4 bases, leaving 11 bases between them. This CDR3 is CASSGRELYNEQFF. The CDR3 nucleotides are TGTGCCAGCAGTGGACGGGAGCTTTACAATGAGCAGTTCTTC.

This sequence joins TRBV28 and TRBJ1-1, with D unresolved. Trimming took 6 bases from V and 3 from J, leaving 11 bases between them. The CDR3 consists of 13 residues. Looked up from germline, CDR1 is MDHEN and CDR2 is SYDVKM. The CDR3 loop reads CASREGEYTEAFF. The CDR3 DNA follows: TGTGCCAGCAGGGAGGGTGAGTACACTGAAGCTTTCTTT.

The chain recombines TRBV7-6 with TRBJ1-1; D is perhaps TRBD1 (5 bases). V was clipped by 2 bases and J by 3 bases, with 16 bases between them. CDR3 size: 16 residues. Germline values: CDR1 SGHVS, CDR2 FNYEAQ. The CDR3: CASSLSGSGGDTEAFF. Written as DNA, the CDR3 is TGTGCCAGCAGCTTATCAGGATCGGGGGGGGACACTGAAGCTTTCTTT.

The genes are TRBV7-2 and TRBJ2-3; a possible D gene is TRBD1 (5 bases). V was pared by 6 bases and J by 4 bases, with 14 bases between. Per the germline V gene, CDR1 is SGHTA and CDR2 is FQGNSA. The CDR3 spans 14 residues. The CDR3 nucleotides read TGTGCCAGCAGGCCCCCAAGGGGCGCAGATACGCAGTATTTT. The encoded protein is CASRPPRGADTQYF.

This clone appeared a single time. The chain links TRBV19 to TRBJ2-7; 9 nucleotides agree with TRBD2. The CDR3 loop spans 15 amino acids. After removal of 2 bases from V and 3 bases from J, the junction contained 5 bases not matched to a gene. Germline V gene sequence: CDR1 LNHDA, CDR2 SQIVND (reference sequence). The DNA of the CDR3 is TGTGCCAGTAGTATAATAGCGGGAGAGGTCTACGAGCAGTACTTC. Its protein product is CASSIIAGEVYEQYF. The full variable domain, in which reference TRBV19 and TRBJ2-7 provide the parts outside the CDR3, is DGGITQSPKYLFRKEGQNVTLSCEQNLNHDAMYWYRQDPGQGLRLIYYSQIVNDFQKGDIAEGYSVSREKKESFPLTVTSAQKNPTAFYLCASSIIAGEVYEQYFGPGTRLTVT.

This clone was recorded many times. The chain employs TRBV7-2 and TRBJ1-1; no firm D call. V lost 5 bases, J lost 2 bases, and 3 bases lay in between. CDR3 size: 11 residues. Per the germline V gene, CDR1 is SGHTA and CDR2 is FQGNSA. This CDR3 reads CASSVNTEAFF. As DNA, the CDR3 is TGTGCCAGCAGCGTAAACACTGAAGCTTTCTTT.

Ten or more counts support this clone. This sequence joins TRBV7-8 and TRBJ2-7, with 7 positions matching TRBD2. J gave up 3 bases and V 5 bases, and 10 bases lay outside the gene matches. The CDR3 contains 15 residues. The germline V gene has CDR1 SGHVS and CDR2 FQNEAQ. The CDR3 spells CASSGLIAGFYEQYF. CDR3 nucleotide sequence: TGTGCCAGCAGCGGCTTGATAGCGGGCTTCTACGAGCAGTACTTC.

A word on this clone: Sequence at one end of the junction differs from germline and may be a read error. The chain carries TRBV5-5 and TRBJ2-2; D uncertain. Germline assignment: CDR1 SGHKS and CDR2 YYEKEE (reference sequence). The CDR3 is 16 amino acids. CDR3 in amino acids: CASCLGQVYDTGELFF. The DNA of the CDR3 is TGTGCCAGCTGCTTGGGCCAGGTCTACGACACCGGGGAGCTGTTTTTT.